This T cell receptor (beta chain) was found in a study of HIV-infected patients and healthy controls. Whole-study findings and limits: Study cohorts differed slightly in age and sex, but this did not explain diversity differences. Untreated HIV+ repertoires had roughly threefold fewer distinct CDR3s and lower Shannon diversity than healthy controls.

The germline gives CDR1 KGHSH, CDR2 LQKENI. With V trimmed by 3 bases and J by 4 bases, 5 bases remained unmatched. The CDR3 covers 14 residues. Reverse transcription used around 500 ng RNA and constant-region primers for alpha and beta. Separate chain-specific third strand synthesis with multiplexing indices produced the alpha and beta libraries. TCRdb re-derived calls from the 5' RACE reads in MiXCR, one entry per CDR3 protein. This table has 11,000 or so distinct CDR3 sequences, under 6.5% appearing once. By share, this clonotype counts as medium-sized (0.01 to 0.1%). What it binds is unknown. Whole blood was used without fractionation, so all unsorted peripheral T cells were included.

This chain joins TRBV18 and TRBJ2-7; 8 bases agree with TRBD2. The source material was blood. The TCR was taken from an adult in good health. CDR3 sequence reads: CASSPRGAHYEQYF. For the CDR3, the DNA is TGTGCCAGCTCACCGCGGGGGGCCCATTACGAGCAGTACTTC.